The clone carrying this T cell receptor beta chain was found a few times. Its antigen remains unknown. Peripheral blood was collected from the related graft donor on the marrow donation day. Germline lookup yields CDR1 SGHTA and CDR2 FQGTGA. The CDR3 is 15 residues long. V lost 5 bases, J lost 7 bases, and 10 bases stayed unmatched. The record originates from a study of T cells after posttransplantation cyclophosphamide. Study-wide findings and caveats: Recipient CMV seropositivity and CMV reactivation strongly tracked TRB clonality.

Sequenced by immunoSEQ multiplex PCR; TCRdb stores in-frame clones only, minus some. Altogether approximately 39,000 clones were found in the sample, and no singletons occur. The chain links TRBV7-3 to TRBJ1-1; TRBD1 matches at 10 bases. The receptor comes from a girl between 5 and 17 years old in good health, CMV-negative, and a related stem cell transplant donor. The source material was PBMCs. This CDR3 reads CASSKTDRGGSEAFF. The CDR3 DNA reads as TGTGCCAGCAGCAAAACGGACAGGGGGGGGAGTGAAGCTTTCTTT.